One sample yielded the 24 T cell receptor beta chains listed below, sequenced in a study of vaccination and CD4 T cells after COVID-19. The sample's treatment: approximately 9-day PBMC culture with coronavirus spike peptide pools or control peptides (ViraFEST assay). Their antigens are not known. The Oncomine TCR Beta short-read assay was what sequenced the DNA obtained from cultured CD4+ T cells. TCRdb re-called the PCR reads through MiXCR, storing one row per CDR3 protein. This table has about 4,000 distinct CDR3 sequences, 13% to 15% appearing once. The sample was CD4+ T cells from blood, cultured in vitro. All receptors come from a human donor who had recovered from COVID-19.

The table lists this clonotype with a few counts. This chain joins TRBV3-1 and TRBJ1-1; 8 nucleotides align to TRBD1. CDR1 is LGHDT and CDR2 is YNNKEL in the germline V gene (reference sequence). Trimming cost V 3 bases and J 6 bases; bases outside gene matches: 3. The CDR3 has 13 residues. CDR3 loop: CASSHLDRAEAFF. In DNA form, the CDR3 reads TGTGCCAGCAGCCACCTGGACAGGGCTGAAGCTTTCTTT.

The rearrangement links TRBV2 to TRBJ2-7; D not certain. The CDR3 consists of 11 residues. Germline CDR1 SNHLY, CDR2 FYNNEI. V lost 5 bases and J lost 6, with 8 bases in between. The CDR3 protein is CASSLKSEQYF. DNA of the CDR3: TGTGCCAGCAGTTTAAAATCCGAGCAGTACTTC.

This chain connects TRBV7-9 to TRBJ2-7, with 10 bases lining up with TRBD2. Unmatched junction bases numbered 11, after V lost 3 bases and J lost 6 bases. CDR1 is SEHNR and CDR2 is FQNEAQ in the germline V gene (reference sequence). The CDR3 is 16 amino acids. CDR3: CASSLESGGADSEQYF. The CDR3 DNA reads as TGTGCCAGCAGCTTGGAGAGCGGGGGGGCCGATAGCGAGCAGTACTTC. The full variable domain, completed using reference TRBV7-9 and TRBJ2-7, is DTGVSQNPRHKITKRGQNVTFRCDPISEHNRLYWYRQTLGQGPEFLTYFQNEAQLEKSRLLSDRFSAERPKGSFSTLEIQRTEQGDSAMYLCASSLESGGADSEQYFGPGTRLTVT.

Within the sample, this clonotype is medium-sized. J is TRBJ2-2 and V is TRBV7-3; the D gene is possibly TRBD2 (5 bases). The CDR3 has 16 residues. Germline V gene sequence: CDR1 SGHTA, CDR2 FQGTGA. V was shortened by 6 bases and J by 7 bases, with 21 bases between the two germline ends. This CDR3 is CASSRTTGLGSGELFF. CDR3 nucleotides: TGTGCCAGCAGTCGAACCACGGGCCTAGGGAGCGGGGAGCTGTTTTTT.

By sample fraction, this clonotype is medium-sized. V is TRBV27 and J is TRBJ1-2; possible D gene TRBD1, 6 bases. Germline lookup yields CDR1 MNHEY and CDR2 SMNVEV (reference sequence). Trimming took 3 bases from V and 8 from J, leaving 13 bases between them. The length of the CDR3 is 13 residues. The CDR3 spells CASSLRGAQGYTF. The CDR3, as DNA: TGTGCCAGCAGTTTGAGGGGGGCGCAGGGCTACACCTTC.

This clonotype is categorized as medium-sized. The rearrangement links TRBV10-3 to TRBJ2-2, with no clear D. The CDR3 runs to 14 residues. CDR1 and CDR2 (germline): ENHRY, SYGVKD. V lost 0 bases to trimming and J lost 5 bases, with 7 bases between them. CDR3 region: CAISESKVTGELFF. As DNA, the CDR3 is TGTGCCATCAGTGAGTCGAAAGTAACCGGGGAGCTGTTTTTT.

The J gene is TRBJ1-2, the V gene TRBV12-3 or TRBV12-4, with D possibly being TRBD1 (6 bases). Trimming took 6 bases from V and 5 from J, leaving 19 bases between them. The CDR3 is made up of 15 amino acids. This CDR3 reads CASRHRDIFLYGYTF. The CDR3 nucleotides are TGTGCCAGCAGACACCGGGACATTTTTCTGTATGGCTACACCTTC.

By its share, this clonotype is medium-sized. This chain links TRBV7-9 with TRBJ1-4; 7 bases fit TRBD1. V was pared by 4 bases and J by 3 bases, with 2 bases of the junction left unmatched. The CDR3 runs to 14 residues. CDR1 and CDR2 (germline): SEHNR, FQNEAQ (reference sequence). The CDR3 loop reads CASSSRGANEKLFF. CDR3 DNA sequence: TGTGCCAGCAGCTCCAGGGGGGCTAATGAAAAACTGTTTTTT.

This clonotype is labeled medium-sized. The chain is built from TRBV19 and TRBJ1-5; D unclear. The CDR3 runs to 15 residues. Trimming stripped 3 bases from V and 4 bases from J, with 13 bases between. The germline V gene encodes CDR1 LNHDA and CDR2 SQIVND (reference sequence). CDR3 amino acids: CASSIRARLNQPQHF. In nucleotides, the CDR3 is TGTGCCAGTAGTATTAGGGCCAGGCTGAATCAGCCCCAGCATTTT.

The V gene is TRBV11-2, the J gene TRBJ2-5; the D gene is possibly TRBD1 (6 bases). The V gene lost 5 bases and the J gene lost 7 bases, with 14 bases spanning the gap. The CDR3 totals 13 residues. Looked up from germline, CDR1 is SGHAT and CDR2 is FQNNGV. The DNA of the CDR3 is TGTGCCAGCAGCCCCGACAGGCCTTGGACCCAGTACTTC. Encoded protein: CASSPDRPWTQYF.

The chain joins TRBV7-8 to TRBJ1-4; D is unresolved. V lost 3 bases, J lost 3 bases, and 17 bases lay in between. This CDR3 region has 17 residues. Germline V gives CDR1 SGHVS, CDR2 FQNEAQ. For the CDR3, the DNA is TGTGCCAGCAGCTTGGTGGTTGGGGAGCCCGCTAATGAAAAACTGTTTTTT. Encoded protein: CASSLVVGEPANEKLFF.

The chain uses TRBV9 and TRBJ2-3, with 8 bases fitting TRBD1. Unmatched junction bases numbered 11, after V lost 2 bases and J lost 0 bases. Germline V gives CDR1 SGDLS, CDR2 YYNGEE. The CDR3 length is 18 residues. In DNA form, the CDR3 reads TGTGCCAGCAGCGTCGGGACAGGCGGACCTCCGAGCACAGATACGCAGTATTTT. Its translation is CASSVGTGGPPSTDTQYF.

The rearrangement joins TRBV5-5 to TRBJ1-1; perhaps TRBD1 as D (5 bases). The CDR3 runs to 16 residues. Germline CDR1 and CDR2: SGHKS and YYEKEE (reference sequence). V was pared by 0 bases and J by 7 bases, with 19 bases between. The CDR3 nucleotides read TGTGCCAGCAGCTTGGGGGCTAGGCAGGGCGGAAATGAAGCTTTCTTT. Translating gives CASSLGARQGGNEAFF.

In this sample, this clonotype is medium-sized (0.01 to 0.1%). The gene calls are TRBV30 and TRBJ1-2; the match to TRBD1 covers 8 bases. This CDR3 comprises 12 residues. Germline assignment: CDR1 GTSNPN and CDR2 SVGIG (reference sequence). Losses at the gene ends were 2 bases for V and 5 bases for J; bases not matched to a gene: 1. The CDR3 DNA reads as TGTGCCTGGAGTAACAGGGGGTATGGCTACACCTTC. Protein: CAWSNRGYGYTF.

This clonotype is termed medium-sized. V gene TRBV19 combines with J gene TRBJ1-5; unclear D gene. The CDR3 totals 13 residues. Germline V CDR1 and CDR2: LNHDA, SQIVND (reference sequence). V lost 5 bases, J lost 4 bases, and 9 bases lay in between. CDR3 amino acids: CASSPTHNQPQHF. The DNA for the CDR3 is TGTGCCAGTAGTCCAACACATAATCAGCCCCAGCATTTT.

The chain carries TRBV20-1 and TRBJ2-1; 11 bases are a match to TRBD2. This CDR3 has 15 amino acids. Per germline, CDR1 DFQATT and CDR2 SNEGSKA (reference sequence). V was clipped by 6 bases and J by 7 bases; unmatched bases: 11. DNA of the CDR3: TGCAGTGCCCTTGGAATAGCGGGGGGGGGTAATGAGCAGTTCTTC. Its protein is CSALGIAGGGNEQFF.

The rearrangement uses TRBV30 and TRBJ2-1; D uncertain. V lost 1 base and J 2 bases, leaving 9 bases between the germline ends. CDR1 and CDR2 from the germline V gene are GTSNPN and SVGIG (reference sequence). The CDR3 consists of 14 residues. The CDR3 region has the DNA TGTGCCTGGAGTGATAGACCAACCTACAATGAGCAGTTCTTC. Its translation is CAWSDRPTYNEQFF.

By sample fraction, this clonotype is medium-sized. The CDR3 region is CASSWDLRGDYEQYF. In DNA, the CDR3 is TGTGCCAGCAGCTGGGACCTACGAGGGGACTACGAGCAGTACTTC. The V and J genes are TRBV7-9 and TRBJ2-7; D is possibly TRBD1 or TRBD2 (5 bases each). The length of the CDR3 is 15 residues. CDR1 is SEHNR and CDR2 is FQNEAQ in the germline V gene (reference sequence). Trimming removed 4 bases at V and 3 bases at J, with 16 bases between.

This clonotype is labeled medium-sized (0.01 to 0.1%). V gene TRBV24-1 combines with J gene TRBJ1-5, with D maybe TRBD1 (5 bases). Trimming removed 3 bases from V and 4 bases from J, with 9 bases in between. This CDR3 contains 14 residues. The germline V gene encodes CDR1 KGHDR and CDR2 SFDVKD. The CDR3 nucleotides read TGTGCCACCAGTGATGGCGGGGGGAATCAGCCCCAGCATTTT. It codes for CATSDGGGNQPQHF.

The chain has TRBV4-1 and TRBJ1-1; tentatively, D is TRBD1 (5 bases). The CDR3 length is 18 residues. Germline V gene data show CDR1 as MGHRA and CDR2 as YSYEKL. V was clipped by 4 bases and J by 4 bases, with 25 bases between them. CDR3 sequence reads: CASSLLWLGGGSSTEAFF. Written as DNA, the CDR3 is TGCGCCAGCAGCCTTCTCTGGCTCGGCGGGGGGAGTAGCACTGAAGCTTTCTTT.

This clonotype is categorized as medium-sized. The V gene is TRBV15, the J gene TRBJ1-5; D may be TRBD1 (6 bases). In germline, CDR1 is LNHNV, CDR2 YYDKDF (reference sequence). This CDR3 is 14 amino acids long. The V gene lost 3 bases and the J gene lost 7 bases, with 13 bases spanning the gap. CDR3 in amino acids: CATSSQTGPQPQHF. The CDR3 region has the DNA TGTGCCACCAGCAGTCAGACAGGTCCGCAGCCCCAGCATTTT.

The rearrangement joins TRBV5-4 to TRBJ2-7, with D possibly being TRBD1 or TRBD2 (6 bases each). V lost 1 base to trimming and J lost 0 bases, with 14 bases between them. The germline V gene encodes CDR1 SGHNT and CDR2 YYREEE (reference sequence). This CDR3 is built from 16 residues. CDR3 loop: CASSLLGGAGSYEQYF. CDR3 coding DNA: TGTGCCAGCAGCTTGCTGGGGGGCGCGGGCTCCTACGAGCAGTACTTC. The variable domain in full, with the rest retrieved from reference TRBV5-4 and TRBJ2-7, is ETGVTQSPTHLIKTRGQQVTLRCSSQSGHNTVSWYQQALGQGPQFIFQYYREEENGRGNFPPRFSGLQFPNYSSELNVNALELDDSALYLCASSLLGGAGSYEQYFGPGTRLTVT.

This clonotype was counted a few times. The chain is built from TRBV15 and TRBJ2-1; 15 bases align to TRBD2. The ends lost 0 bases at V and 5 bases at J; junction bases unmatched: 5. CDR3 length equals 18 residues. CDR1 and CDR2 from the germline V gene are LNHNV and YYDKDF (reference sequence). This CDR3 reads CATSRDGLAGGLNNEQFF. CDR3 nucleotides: TGTGCCACCAGCAGAGATGGACTAGCGGGGGGGCTGAACAATGAGCAGTTCTTC. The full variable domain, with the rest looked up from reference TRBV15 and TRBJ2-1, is DAMVIQNPRYQVTQFGKPVTLSCSQTLNHNVMYWYQQKSSQAPKLLFHYYDKDFNNEADTPDNFQSRRPNTSFCFLDIRSPGLGDTAMYLCATSRDGLAGGLNNEQFFGPGTRLTVL.

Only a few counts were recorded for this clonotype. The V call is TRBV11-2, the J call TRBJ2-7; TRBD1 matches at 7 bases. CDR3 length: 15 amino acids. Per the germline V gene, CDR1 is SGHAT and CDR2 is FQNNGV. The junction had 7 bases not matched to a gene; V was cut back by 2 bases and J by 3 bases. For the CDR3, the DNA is TGTGCCAGCAGCTTAAGACAGGGTGGGAGCTACGAGCAGTACTTC. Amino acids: CASSLRQGGSYEQYF.